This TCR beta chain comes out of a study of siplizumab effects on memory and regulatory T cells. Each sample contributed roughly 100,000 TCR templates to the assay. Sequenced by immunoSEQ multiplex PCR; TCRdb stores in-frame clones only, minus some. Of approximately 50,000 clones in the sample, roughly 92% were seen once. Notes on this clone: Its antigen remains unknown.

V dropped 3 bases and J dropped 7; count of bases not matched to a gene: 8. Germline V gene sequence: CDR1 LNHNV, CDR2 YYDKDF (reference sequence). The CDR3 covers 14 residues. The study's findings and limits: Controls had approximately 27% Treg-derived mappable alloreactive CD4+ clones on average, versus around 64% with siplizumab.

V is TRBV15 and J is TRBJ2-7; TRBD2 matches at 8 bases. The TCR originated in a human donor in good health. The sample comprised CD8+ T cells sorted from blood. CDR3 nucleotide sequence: TGTGCCACCAGCAGGTTAGCGGGAATGGGGGAGCAGTACTTC. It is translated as CATSRLAGMGEQYF. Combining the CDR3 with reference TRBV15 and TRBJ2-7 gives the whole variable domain DAMVIQNPRYQVTQFGKPVTLSCSQTLNHNVMYWYQQKSSQAPKLLFHYYDKDFNNEADTPDNFQSRRPNTSFCFLDIRSPGLGDTAMYLCATSRLAGMGEQYFGPGTRLTVT.